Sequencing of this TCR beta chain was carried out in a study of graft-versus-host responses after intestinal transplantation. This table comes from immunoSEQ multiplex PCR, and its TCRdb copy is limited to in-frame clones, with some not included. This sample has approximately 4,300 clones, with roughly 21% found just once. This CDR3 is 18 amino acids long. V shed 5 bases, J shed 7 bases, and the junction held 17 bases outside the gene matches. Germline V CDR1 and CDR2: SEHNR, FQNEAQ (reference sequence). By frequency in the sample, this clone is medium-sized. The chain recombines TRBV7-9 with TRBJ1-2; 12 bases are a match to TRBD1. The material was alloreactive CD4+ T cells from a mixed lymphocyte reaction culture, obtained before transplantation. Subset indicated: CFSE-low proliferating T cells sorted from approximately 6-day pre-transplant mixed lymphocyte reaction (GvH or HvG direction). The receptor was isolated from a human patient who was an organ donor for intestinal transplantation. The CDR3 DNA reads TGTGCCAGCAGCCGGGAGTTTCCGGGACAGGGGGCTCTTGCTGGCTACACCTTC. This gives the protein CASSREFPGQGALAGYTF.